These 29 T cell receptor beta chains originate from one sample sequenced in a study of T cells in Graves' hyperthyroidism and ophthalmopathy. Regions amplified from RNA transcripts were the TCR beta CDR3 regions. During a first-round RT-PCR of the TCR CDR3, the HTBI primer set was used. Via MiXCR, TCRdb re-called the multiplex PCR reads, giving one row per CDR3 protein. Of roughly 380,000 distinct CDR3 sequences in the sample, around 13% were seen once. The specimen sequenced was blood. Receptors were obtained from a woman aged 55-70 years with Graves' hyperthyroidism.

The CDR3 here is CASMPGQGGETQYF. In DNA form, the CDR3 reads TGTGCCAGCATGCCGGGACAGGGAGGAGAGACCCAGTACTTC. The rearrangement joins TRBV7-9 to TRBJ2-5; 9 nucleotides align to TRBD1. Germline V CDR1 and CDR2: SEHNR, FQNEAQ (reference sequence). V was clipped by 7 bases and J by 4 bases; unmatched bases: 7. CDR3 size: 14 residues.

This clonotype was counted ten times or more. The chain combines TRBV27 with TRBJ1-1, with 7 bases aligning to TRBD1. In germline, CDR1 is MNHEY, CDR2 SMNVEV (reference sequence). The CDR3 is 13 amino acids. J was trimmed by 2 bases and V by 6 bases; bases with no gene match: 3. In DNA, the CDR3 is TGTGCCAGCAGCGACAGGGTAAACACTGAAGCTTTCTTT. Its translation: CASSDRVNTEAFF.

This clonotype has ten or more counts. The rearrangement uses TRBV20-1 and TRBJ2-1; D is ambiguous. Germline CDR1 and CDR2: DFQATT and SNEGSKA (reference sequence). The CDR3 runs to 13 residues. V lost 0 bases and J lost 5, with 8 bases in between. The CDR3 DNA reads TGCAGTGCTAGAGACGTACCCGACAATGAGCAGTTCTTC. This sequence encodes CSARDVPDNEQFF.

Many counts were recorded for this clonotype. This sequence joins TRBV30 and TRBJ1-2, with a tentative D call TRBD1 (5 bases). CDR1 GTSNPN and CDR2 SVGIG come from the germline V gene (reference sequence). V lost 2 bases to trimming and J lost 2 bases, with 12 bases between them. CDR3 length equals 14 residues. CDR3 nucleotide sequence: TGTGCCTGGAGTTTCGGGACGGGAAACTATGGCTACACCTTC. Its translation is CAWSFGTGNYGYTF.

This clonotype was picked up many times. This sequence joins TRBV20-1 and TRBJ2-1; 11 bases are shared with TRBD2. The germline CDR1 and CDR2 sequences are DFQATT and SNEGSKA (reference sequence). V dropped 3 bases and J dropped 1; count of bases not matched to a gene: 5. The CDR3 has 16 residues. The CDR3 sequence is CSASPSGRSSYNEQFF. As DNA, the CDR3 is TGCAGTGCTAGTCCTAGCGGGAGGTCGTCCTACAATGAGCAGTTCTTC.

This clonotype turned up a few times. The V call is TRBV20-1, the J call TRBJ1-4, with D uncertain. Germline values: CDR1 DFQATT, CDR2 SNEGSKA (reference sequence). V dropped 0 bases and J dropped 0 bases, with 5 bases sitting between them. CDR3 length: 14 residues. This chain's CDR3 is CSARDRTTNEKLFF. The DNA of the CDR3 is TGCAGTGCTAGAGACAGGACAACTAATGAAAAACTGTTTTTT.

This clonotype was seen more than once but under ten times. The chain links TRBV19 to TRBJ1-1; D may be TRBD1 (6 bases). The CDR3 totals 14 residues. The V gene lost 8 bases and the J gene lost 0 bases, with 13 bases spanning the gap. The V gene's germline CDR1 is LNHDA and CDR2 SQIVND (reference sequence). DNA of the CDR3: TGTGCCAGTCCGGACAGACCAATGAACACTGAAGCTTTCTTT. It specifies CASPDRPMNTEAFF.

Ten or more counts support this clonotype. V gene TRBV2 combines with J gene TRBJ1-2; possibly TRBD1 for D (6 bases). The CDR3 is made up of 13 amino acids. Between the trimmed V and J ends, which lost 7 bases and 1 base, there was a span of 10 bases. From germline, CDR1 is SNHLY and CDR2 FYNNEI. The CDR3 loop is CASIRTVNYGYTF. The CDR3 region has the DNA TGTGCCAGCATCAGGACAGTTAACTATGGCTACACCTTC.

This clonotype was counted a few times. The chain combines TRBV5-1 with TRBJ2-1; D uncertain. V was shortened by 0 bases and J by 8 bases, with 12 bases between the two germline ends. Germline V gene lookup returns CDR1 SGHRS and CDR2 YFSETQ. The CDR3 consists of 14 residues. CDR3: CASSLVVARDEQFF. As DNA, the CDR3 is TGCGCCAGCAGCTTGGTGGTAGCTAGGGATGAGCAGTTCTTC.

This clonotype was detected ten times or more. The chain employs TRBV2 and TRBJ1-2, with a weak D call TRBD1 (5 bases). In germline, CDR1 is SNHLY, CDR2 FYNNEI. With 6 bases removed from V and 3 bases from J, the gap between germline ends came to 8 bases. The CDR3 has 12 residues. The CDR3 loop is CASSGADYGYTF. The CDR3 DNA follows: TGTGCCAGCAGCGGGGCTGACTATGGCTACACCTTC.

In its sample, this clonotype was seen many times. This sequence joins TRBV4-2 and TRBJ1-6; D is uncertain. Germline V CDR1 and CDR2: LGHNA, YNFKEQ. The CDR3 sequence is 15 residues long. With 2 bases removed from V and 10 bases from J, the gap between germline ends came to 15 bases. The CDR3 DNA reads as TGTGCCAGCAGCCAAAGGATTTTAACGGAGTCACCCCTCCACTTT. Amino acid sequence: CASSQRILTESPLHF.

This clonotype showed up many times. The V call is TRBV3-1, the J call TRBJ1-6, with D maybe TRBD1 (5 bases). Trimming stripped 5 bases from V and 10 bases from J, with 24 bases between. The CDR3 has 17 residues. CDR1 is LGHDT and CDR2 is YNNKEL in the germline V gene (reference sequence). CDR3 sequence (DNA): TGTGCCAGCAGCTACAATCCCGGGACCGAAAGGAGATCACCCCTCCACTTT. Translating it yields CASSYNPGTERRSPLHF. Filled out from reference TRBV3-1 and TRBJ1-6, the complete variable domain reads DTAVSQTPKYLVTQMGNDKSIKCEQNLGHDTMYWYKQDSKKFLKIMFSYNNKELIINETVPNRFSPKSPDKAHLNLHINSLELGDSAVYFCASSYNPGTERRSPLHFGNGTRLTVT.

This clonotype was found many times. The rearrangement links TRBV2 to TRBJ2-5; TRBD2 matches 7 bases. This CDR3 has 14 residues. CDR1 is SNHLY, CDR2 FYNNEI, per germline. The trim removed 4 bases at V and 2 bases at J, leaving 4 bases unmatched. CDR3 protein: CASSGRTRQETQYF. The CDR3 nucleotides read TGTGCCAGCAGTGGCCGGACTAGACAAGAGACCCAGTACTTC.

This clonotype came up a few times. The chain couples TRBV14 to TRBJ2-3; D perhaps matches TRBD2 (5 bases). Germline V lookup: CDR1 SGHDN, CDR2 FVKESK. This CDR3 region has 14 residues. V shed 4 bases and J shed 6 bases, with 14 bases lying between them. CDR3 in amino acids: CASSPGLASDTQYF. CDR3 bases: TGTGCCAGCAGCCCCGGACTTGCCTCGGATACGCAGTATTTT.

This clonotype appeared many times. Germline is not matched at one junction end, which may reflect a read error. This chain connects TRBV7-7 to TRBJ2-3; TRBD1 agrees at 7 bases. Germline V CDR1 and CDR2: SSHAT, FNYEAQ (reference sequence). The CDR3 extends over 16 amino acids. The CDR3 DNA is TGTGCTAGCAGCCTAGGGGGCGCGTTCAACACAGATACGCAGTATTTT. Translated: CASSLGGAFNTDTQYF.

This chain connects TRBV29-1 to TRBJ2-7; D is possibly TRBD1 or TRBD2 (5 bases each). Germline values: CDR1 SQVTM, CDR2 ANQGSEA. Trimming took 0 bases from V and 6 from J, leaving 15 bases between them. CDR3 size: 14 residues. CDR3: CSVEELGRASEQYF. In DNA form, the CDR3 reads TGCAGCGTTGAAGAGTTGGGGCGGGCTAGCGAGCAGTACTTC.

This clonotype showed up many times. The rearrangement joins TRBV5-1 to TRBJ2-7; perhaps D is TRBD1 or TRBD2 (6 bases each). Germline CDR1 and CDR2: SGHRS and YFSETQ. V dropped 6 bases and J dropped 4 bases, with 20 bases sitting between them. The CDR3 length is 15 residues. The CDR3 protein is CASTRGAGGDYEQYF. In nucleotides, the CDR3 is TGCGCCAGCACAAGGGGGGCCGGGGGCGATTACGAGCAGTACTTC.

This clonotype was counted only a few times. The V and J genes are TRBV24-1 and TRBJ2-2, with TRBD1 identical over 7 bases. The CDR3 has 13 amino acids. J lost 4 bases, V lost 12 bases, and 7 bases had no gene match. The germline V gene has CDR1 KGHDR and CDR2 SFDVKD. CDR3 protein: CAVWDSRTGELFF. For the CDR3, the DNA is TGTGCCGTATGGGACAGCCGCACCGGGGAGCTGTTTTTT.

In its sample, this clonotype was seen many times. This chain uses TRBV14 with TRBJ2-1; D perhaps matches TRBD2 (6 bases). Germline V gene sequence: CDR1 SGHDN, CDR2 FVKESK. The V gene lost 4 bases and the J gene lost 3 bases, with 16 bases spanning the gap. The CDR3 sequence is 16 residues long. The CDR3 nucleotides read TGTGCCAGCAGCCGACGTCGGGACTCTCGCTACAATGAGCAGTTCTTC. This gives the protein CASSRRRDSRYNEQFF.

The rearrangement uses TRBV24-1 and TRBJ2-3; D is unresolved. The CDR3 has 16 amino acids. V was cut by 2 bases and J by 6 bases, with 17 bases left in between. Germline V gene data show CDR1 as KGHDR and CDR2 as SFDVKD. CDR3 sequence reads: CATSDSRPGSRDTQYF. CDR3 nucleotides: TGTGCCACCAGTGATTCGAGGCCAGGCTCTAGGGATACGCAGTATTTT.

This chain's CDR3 is CASSVVGTITDTQYF. CDR3 coding DNA: TGTGCCAGCAGCGTAGTTGGGACGATCACAGATACGCAGTATTTT. V gene TRBV9 combines with J gene TRBJ2-3; the D call may be TRBD1 or TRBD2 (5 bases each). Germline loops: CDR1 SGDLS, CDR2 YYNGEE. V lost 0 bases, J lost 2 bases, and 10 bases lay in between. This CDR3 has 15 amino acids.

This clonotype has a count of ten or more. The chain carries TRBV18 and TRBJ1-1; D ambiguous. The CDR3 contains 14 residues. With 1 base removed from V and 2 bases from J, the gap between germline ends came to 8 bases. From germline, CDR1 is KGHSH and CDR2 LQKENI. CDR3 DNA sequence: TGTGCCAGCTCACCACTCCAGGAAAACACTGAAGCTTTCTTT. This sequence encodes CASSPLQENTEAFF.

The chain recombines TRBV4-1 with TRBJ2-7, with TRBD1 identical over 8 bases. The CDR3 covers 15 residues. The J segment lost 7 bases and the V segment lost 0 bases, leaving 8 bases of the junction unmatched. Per germline, CDR1 MGHRA and CDR2 YSYEKL. The DNA of the CDR3 is TGCGCCAGCAGCCAAGATAGGCAGGGGGCGGGTGAGCAGTACTTC. Translated: CASSQDRQGAGEQYF.

This clonotype has a count of ten or more. The J gene is TRBJ2-5, the V gene TRBV2; D may be TRBD2 (6 bases). Per germline, CDR1 SNHLY and CDR2 FYNNEI. The CDR3 is made up of 13 amino acids. V lost 6 bases, J lost 0 bases, and 8 bases lay in between. The CDR3 reads CASRRDYQETQYF. Here the CDR3 DNA reads TGTGCCAGCAGAAGGGACTACCAAGAGACCCAGTACTTC.

The CDR3, as DNA: TGTGCCAGCAGTGAAATAGGTGGGACTAGCGGGACGGATACGCAGTATTTT. Translating gives CASSEIGGTSGTDTQYF. V and J are TRBV2 and TRBJ2-3; 13 nucleotides agree with TRBD2. The V gene end was trimmed by 2 bases and the J gene end by 6 bases; junction bases not matched to a gene: 8. In germline, CDR1 is SNHLY, CDR2 FYNNEI. CDR3 length: 17 residues.

The CDR3 loop is CASSLRGTGGTDTQYF. CDR3 bases: TGCGCCAGCAGCCTGCGCGGGACAGGGGGCACAGATACGCAGTATTTT. The chain uses TRBV4-1 and TRBJ2-3; 10 nucleotides line up with TRBD1. V lost 4 bases, J lost 1 base, and 5 bases stayed unmatched. CDR3 length: 16 amino acids. Germline CDR1 and CDR2: MGHRA and YSYEKL.

This clonotype was found many times. J is TRBJ2-1 and V is TRBV28, with 11 bases matching TRBD2. This CDR3 is built from 15 residues. Germline V lookup: CDR1 MDHEN, CDR2 SYDVKM. Trimming removed 6 bases from V and 6 bases from J; junction bases left unmatched: 7. The CDR3 DNA reads as TGTGCCAGCAGCAAAACTAGCGGGAGTGGCAATGAGCAGTTCTTC. It translates to CASSKTSGSGNEQFF.

This clonotype occurred many times. The gene calls are TRBV27 and TRBJ1-1; tentative D call: TRBD1 (5 bases). The CDR3 length is 14 residues. Germline V gives CDR1 MNHEY, CDR2 SMNVEV (reference sequence). V gave up 3 bases and J gave up 4 bases, with 12 bases separating them. The CDR3 spells CASSFGTATTEAFF. The CDR3 DNA sequence: TGTGCCAGCAGTTTCGGGACGGCCACCACTGAAGCTTTCTTT.

This clonotype showed up many times. This chain connects TRBV11-3 to TRBJ2-1; D remains ambiguous. Trimming removed 5 bases at V and 5 bases at J, with 10 bases between. The CDR3 contains 13 residues. Germline loops: CDR1 SGHNT, CDR2 YENEEA. This chain's CDR3 is CASSPLHNNEQFF. DNA of the CDR3: TGTGCCAGCAGCCCGCTTCACAACAATGAGCAGTTCTTC.